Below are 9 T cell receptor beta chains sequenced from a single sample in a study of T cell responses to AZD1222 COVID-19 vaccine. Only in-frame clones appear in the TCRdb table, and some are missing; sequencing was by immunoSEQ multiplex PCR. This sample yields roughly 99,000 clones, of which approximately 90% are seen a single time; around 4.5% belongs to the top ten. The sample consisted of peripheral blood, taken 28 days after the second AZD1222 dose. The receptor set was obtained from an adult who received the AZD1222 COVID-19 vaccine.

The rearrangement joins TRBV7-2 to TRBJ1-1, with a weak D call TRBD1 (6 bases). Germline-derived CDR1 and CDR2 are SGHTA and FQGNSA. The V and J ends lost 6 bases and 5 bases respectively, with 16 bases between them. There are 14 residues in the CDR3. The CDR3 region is CASSITGRDTEAFF. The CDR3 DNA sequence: TGTGCCAGCAGTATCACAGGGAGGGATACTGAAGCTTTCTTT.

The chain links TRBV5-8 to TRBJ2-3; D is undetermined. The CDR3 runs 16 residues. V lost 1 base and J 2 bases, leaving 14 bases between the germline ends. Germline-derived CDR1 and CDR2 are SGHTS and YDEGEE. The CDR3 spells CASSLWMNYFTDTQYF. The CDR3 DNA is TGTGCCAGCAGCTTGTGGATGAATTATTTCACAGATACGCAGTATTTT.

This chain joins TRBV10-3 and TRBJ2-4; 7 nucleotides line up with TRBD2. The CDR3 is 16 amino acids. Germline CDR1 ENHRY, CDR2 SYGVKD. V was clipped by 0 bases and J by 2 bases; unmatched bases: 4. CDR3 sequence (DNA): TGTGCCATCAGTGAGTCGCAGCGGGGAACCAAAAACATTCAGTACTTC. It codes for CAISESQRGTKNIQYF.

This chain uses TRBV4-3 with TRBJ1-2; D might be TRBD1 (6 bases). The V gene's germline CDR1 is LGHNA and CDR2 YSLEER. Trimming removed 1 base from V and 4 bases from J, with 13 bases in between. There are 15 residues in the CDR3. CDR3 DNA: TGCGCCAGCAGCCAAGGGTCAGGGGCGGGCTATGGCTACACCTTC. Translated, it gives CASSQGSGAGYGYTF.

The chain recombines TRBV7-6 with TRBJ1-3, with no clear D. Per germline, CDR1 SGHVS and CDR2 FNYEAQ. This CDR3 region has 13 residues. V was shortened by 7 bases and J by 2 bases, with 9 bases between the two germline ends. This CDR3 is CASTGEAGNTIYF. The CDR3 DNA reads TGTGCCAGCACCGGGGAAGCTGGAAACACCATATATTTT.

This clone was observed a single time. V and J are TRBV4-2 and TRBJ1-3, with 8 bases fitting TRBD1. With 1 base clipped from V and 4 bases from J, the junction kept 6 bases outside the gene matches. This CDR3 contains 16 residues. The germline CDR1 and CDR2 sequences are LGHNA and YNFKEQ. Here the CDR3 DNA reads TGTGCCAGCAGCCAAGGAGGAGGGACAGGCGGAAACACCATATATTTT. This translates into CASSQGGGTGGNTIYF.

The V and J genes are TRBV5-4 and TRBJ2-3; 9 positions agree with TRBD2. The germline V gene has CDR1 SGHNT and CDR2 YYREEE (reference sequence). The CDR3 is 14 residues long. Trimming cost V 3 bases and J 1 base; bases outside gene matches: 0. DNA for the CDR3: TGTGCCAGCAGCTCTAGCGGGGGCACAGATACGCAGTATTTT. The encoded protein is CASSSSGGTDTQYF.

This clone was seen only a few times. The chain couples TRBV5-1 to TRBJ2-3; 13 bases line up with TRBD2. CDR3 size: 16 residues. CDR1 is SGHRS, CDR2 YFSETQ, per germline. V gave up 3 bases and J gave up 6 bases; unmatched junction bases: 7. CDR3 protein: CASSSTSGGAPDTQYF. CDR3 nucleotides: TGCGCCAGCAGCTCAACTAGCGGGGGGGCCCCGGATACGCAGTATTTT. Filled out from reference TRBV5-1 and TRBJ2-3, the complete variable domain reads KAGVTQTPRYLIKTRGQQVTLSCSPISGHRSVSWYQQTPGQGLQFLFEYFSETQRNKGNFPGRFSGRQFSNSRSEMNVSTLELGDSALYLCASSSTSGGAPDTQYFGPGTRLTVL.

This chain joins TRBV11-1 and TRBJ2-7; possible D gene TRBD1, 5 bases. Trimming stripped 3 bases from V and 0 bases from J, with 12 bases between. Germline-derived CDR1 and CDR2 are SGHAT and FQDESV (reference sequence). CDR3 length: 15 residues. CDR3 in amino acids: CASSLGPVSSYEQYF. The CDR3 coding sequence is TGTGCCAGCAGCTTGGGGCCCGTCAGCTCCTACGAGCAGTACTTC.